The sequence of this T cell receptor beta chain was determined in a study of CD8+CD57+ T cells in acquired aplastic anemia. CD8+CD57+ cell expansion, shown by flow cytometry, had occurred in the patients selected for sequencing. Germline assignment: CDR1 SQVTM and CDR2 ANQGSEA. The junction had 0 bases not matched to a gene; V was cut back by 4 bases and J by 3 bases. The CDR3 contains 12 residues. This clonotype was seen a handful of times. Its antigen is not known. Genomic DNA, serving as template, underwent TCR beta VDJ and CDR3 profiling. TCRdb redid the calling of the reads with MiXCR, one entry per CDR3 protein. The sample yields a few hundred thousand distinct CDR3 sequences, under 50% seen once. Findings and caveats of the study: Almost 30 sequences, all CD8+ CDR3, were shared between patients and controls.

Input material: sorted CD4+, CD8+, or CD8+CD57+ T cells (not recorded which) from PBMCs. The sequence came from a human donor with aplastic anemia. The V call is TRBV29-1, the J call TRBJ2-1, with TRBD1 matching 7 bases. Here the CDR3 reads CSVGQGYNEQFF. The DNA for the CDR3 is TGCAGCGTTGGACAGGGCTACAATGAGCAGTTCTTC.